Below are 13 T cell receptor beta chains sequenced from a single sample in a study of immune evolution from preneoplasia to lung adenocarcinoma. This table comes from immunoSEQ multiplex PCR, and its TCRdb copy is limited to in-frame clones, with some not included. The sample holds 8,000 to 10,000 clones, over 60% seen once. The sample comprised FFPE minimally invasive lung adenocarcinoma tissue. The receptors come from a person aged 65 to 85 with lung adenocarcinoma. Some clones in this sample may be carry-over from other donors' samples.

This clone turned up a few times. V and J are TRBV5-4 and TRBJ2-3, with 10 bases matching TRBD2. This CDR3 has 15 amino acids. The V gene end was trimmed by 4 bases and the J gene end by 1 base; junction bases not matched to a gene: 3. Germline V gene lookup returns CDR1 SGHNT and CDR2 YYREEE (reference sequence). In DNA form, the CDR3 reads TGTGCCAGCAGCGCAGGACTAGCGGGCACAGATACGCAGTATTTT. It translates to CASSAGLAGTDTQYF.

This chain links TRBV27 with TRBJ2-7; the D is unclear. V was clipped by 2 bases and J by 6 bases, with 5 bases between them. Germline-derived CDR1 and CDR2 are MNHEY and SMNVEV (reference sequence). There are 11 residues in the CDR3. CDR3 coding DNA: TGTGCCAGCAGTTTACGCGGCGAGCAGTACTTC. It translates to CASSLRGEQYF.

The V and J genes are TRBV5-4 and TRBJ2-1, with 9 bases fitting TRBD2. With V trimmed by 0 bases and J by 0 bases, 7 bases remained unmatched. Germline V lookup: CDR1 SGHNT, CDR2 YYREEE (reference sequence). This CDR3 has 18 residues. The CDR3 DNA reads TGTGCCAGCAGCTTGGGGCTAGCGGGGCCAGTCTCCTACAATGAGCAGTTCTTC. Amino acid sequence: CASSLGLAGPVSYNEQFF.

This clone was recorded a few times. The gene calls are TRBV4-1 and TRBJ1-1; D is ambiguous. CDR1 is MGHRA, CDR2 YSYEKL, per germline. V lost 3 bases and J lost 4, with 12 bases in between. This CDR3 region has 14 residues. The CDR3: CASSHIGPGTEAFF. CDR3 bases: TGCGCCAGCAGCCATATCGGGCCGGGCACTGAAGCTTTCTTT.

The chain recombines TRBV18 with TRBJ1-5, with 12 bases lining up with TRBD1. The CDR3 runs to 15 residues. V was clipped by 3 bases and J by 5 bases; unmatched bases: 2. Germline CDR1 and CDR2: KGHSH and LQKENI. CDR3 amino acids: CASSPGTGGDQPQHF. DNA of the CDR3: TGTGCCAGCTCACCGGGGACAGGGGGCGATCAGCCCCAGCATTTT.

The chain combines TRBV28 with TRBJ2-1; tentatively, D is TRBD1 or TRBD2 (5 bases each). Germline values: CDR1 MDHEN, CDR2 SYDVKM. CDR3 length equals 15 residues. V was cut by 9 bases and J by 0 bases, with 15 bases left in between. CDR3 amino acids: CASKPGTTSYNEQFF. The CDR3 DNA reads TGTGCCAGTAAGCCAGGGACCACCTCCTACAATGAGCAGTTCTTC.

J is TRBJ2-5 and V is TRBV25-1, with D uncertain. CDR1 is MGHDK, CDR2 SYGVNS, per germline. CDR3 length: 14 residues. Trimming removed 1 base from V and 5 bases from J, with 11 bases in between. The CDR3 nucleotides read TGTGCCAGCAGTGAATTCGCGATGCCCGAGACCCAGTACTTC. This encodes CASSEFAMPETQYF.

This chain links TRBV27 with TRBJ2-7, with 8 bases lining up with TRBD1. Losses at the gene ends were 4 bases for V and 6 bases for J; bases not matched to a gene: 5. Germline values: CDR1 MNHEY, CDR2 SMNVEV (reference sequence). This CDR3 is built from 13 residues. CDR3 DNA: TGTGCCAGCAGTTCCTCGACAGGGGTCGAGCAGTACTTC. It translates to CASSSSTGVEQYF.

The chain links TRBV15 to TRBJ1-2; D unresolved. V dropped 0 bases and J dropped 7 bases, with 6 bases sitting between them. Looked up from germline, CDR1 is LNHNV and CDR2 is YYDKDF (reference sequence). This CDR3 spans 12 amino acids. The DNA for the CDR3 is TGTGCCACCAGCAGAGATTCCAGTGGCTACACCTTC. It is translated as CATSRDSSGYTF.

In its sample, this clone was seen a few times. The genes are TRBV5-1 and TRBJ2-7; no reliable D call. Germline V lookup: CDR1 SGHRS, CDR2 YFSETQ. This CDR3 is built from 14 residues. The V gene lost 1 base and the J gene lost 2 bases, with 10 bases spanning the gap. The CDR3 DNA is TGCGCCAGCAGCTTGAGATCGGATACCTACGAGCAGTACTTC. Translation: CASSLRSDTYEQYF.

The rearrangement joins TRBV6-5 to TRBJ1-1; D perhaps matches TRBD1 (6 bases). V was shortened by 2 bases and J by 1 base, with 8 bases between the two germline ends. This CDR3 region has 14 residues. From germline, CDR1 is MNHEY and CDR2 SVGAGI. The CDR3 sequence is CASSYAQGNTEAFF. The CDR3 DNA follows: TGTGCCAGCAGTTACGCACAGGGGAACACTGAAGCTTTCTTT.

The CDR3 reads CSVAGRMDNTEAFF. CDR3 coding DNA: TGCAGCGTTGCAGGGCGGATGGATAACACTGAAGCTTTCTTT. The chain couples TRBV29-1 to TRBJ1-1; tentatively, D is TRBD1 (5 bases). The CDR3 loop spans 14 amino acids. The germline V gene encodes CDR1 SQVTM and CDR2 ANQGSEA. Trimming removed 4 bases at V and 2 bases at J, with 14 bases between.

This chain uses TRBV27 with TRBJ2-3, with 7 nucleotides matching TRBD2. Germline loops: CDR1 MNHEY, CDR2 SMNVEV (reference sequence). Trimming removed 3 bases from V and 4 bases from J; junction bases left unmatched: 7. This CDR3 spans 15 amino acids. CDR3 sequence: CASSFYGRSADTQYF. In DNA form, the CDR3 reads TGTGCCAGCAGTTTTTACGGGAGGAGCGCAGATACGCAGTATTTT.